This passage covers 25 T cell receptor beta chains from one sample sequenced in a study of T cell responses to AZD1222 COVID-19 vaccine. TCRdb keeps only in-frame clones here, not all; method: immunoSEQ multiplex PCR. The sample yields about 130,000 clones, 80% to 90% seen once. Specimen: peripheral blood, collected on day 0 of AZD1222 vaccination. The origin of the receptors is an adult in good health.

This chain links TRBV5-1 with TRBJ1-3, with D possibly matching TRBD1 (6 bases). CDR1 and CDR2 (germline): SGHRS, YFSETQ. This CDR3 region has 15 residues. The V gene lost 1 base and the J gene lost 4 bases, with 12 bases spanning the gap. The CDR3 sequence: CASSLQGNTGNTIYF. CDR3 nucleotides: TGCGCCAGCAGCTTGCAGGGGAATACCGGAAACACCATATATTTT.

The genes are TRBV4-1 and TRBJ1-1; 7 nucleotides match TRBD1. The CDR3 runs 14 residues. Germline V lookup: CDR1 MGHRA, CDR2 YSYEKL. V dropped 4 bases and J dropped 1; count of bases not matched to a gene: 3. The CDR3 DNA sequence: TGCGCCAGCAGCCGTTACAGGGGGAACACTGAAGCTTTCTTT. This sequence encodes CASSRYRGNTEAFF.

V and J are TRBV6-1 and TRBJ2-7; either TRBD1 or TRBD2 may fit D (5 bases each). The V gene lost 1 base and the J gene lost 0 bases, with 7 bases spanning the gap. Germline assignment: CDR1 MNHNS and CDR2 SASEGT. CDR3 size: 14 residues. The CDR3 loop is CASSEEGSSYEQYF. DNA of the CDR3: TGTGCCAGCAGTGAAGAGGGGAGCTCCTACGAGCAGTACTTC.

The genes are TRBV2 and TRBJ1-5, with 8 bases lining up with TRBD1. Germline CDR1 SNHLY, CDR2 FYNNEI. This CDR3 has 15 amino acids. With V trimmed by 4 bases and J by 6 bases, 8 bases remained unmatched. The CDR3 loop is CASSGRTGIFQPQHF. In DNA form, the CDR3 reads TGTGCCAGCAGTGGCAGGACAGGGATCTTTCAGCCCCAGCATTTT.

The chain joins TRBV7-2 to TRBJ1-6, with D tentatively TRBD1 (5 bases). The CDR3 has 15 amino acids. V gave up 4 bases and J gave up 5 bases, with 12 bases separating them. Germline assignment: CDR1 SGHTA and CDR2 FQGNSA. This CDR3 reads CASSSRAFNNSPLHF. In DNA, the CDR3 is TGTGCCAGCAGCTCCAGGGCTTTTAATAATTCACCCCTCCACTTT.

J is TRBJ1-5 and V is TRBV6-6; D uncertain. Trimming pared 5 bases from V and 7 bases from J, leaving 12 bases between. The germline V gene has CDR1 MNHNY and CDR2 SVGAGI (reference sequence). CDR3 length: 13 residues. The CDR3 sequence: CASSAPIGQPQHF. The CDR3 DNA sequence: TGTGCCAGCAGTGCCCCAATTGGGCAGCCCCAGCATTTT.

The chain couples TRBV27 to TRBJ1-1, with a tentative D call TRBD1 (6 bases). Looked up from germline, CDR1 is MNHEY and CDR2 is SMNVEV (reference sequence). V lost 6 bases and J 5 bases, leaving 13 bases between the germline ends. This CDR3 comprises 13 residues. CDR3 sequence: CASSPGARTEAFF. The CDR3 DNA reads TGTGCCAGCAGCCCGGGGGCGCGGACTGAAGCTTTCTTT.

This clone is a singleton in its sample. The chain is built from TRBV4-1 and TRBJ2-1; D is unresolved. Trimming pared 1 base from V and 1 base from J, leaving 5 bases between. CDR1 and CDR2 from the germline V gene are MGHRA and YSYEKL. This CDR3 comprises 14 residues. CDR3 coding DNA: TGCGCCAGCAGCCAAGTGGGATCCTACAATGAGCAGTTCTTC. As protein: CASSQVGSYNEQFF.

V usage is TRBV6-6 and J usage is TRBJ1-2; 9 positions match TRBD1. This CDR3 has 14 amino acids. The junction had 7 bases not matched to a gene; V was cut back by 4 bases and J by 7 bases. Germline CDR1 and CDR2: MNHNY and SVGAGI (reference sequence). CDR3 loop: CASSFPTGGRGYTF. The CDR3 DNA follows: TGTGCCAGCAGTTTCCCTACAGGGGGCCGTGGCTACACCTTC.

V and J are TRBV3-1 (or the pseudogene TRBV3-2) and TRBJ1-6, with D tentatively TRBD1 (5 bases). The CDR3 consists of 14 residues. The germline gives CDR1 LGHDT, CDR2 YNNKEL (reference sequence). Trimming took off 0 bases at V and 8 bases at J, with 8 bases between the two ends. In DNA form, the CDR3 reads TGTGCCAGCAGCCAAGAACGAGGGGATTCACCCCTCCACTTT. It is translated as CASSQERGDSPLHF.

This sequence joins TRBV7-9 and TRBJ2-5; D perhaps matches TRBD2 (5 bases). V lost 7 bases, J lost 13 bases, and 22 bases lay in between. This CDR3 is 13 amino acids long. Germline values: CDR1 SEHNR, CDR2 FQNEAQ (reference sequence). CDR3 bases: TGTGCCAGCACGACCGGACTGGCCCAAGCTGCGTACTTC. Its translation: CASTTGLAQAAYF.

The chain combines TRBV6-6 with TRBJ1-5, with a possible D match to TRBD1 (5 bases). The CDR3 contains 14 residues. CDR1 and CDR2 from the germline V gene are MNHNY and SVGAGI (reference sequence). V was shortened by 3 bases and J by 5 bases, with 11 bases between the two germline ends. CDR3 protein: CASSYEGRYQPQHF. CDR3 DNA sequence: TGTGCCAGCAGTTATGAGGGGCGTTATCAGCCCCAGCATTTT.

As regards this clone: One end of the junction is discordant with germline, which a read error may explain. V and J are TRBV29-1 and TRBJ1-2, with TRBD1 identical over 7 bases. CDR3 length: 12 amino acids. Germline V lookup: CDR1 SQVTM, CDR2 ANQGSEA. CDR3 nucleotide sequence: TGCAGCCTTGATAAGGGGGCGAATGGCTACACCTTC. Translation gives CSLDKGANGYTF.

The J gene is TRBJ2-7, the V gene TRBV11-2; TRBD2 matches at 8 bases. Germline-derived CDR1 and CDR2 are SGHAT and FQNNGV. After removal of 5 bases from V and 2 bases from J, the junction contained 5 bases not matched to a gene. The CDR3 loop spans 14 amino acids. CDR3 nucleotides: TGTGCCAGCAGCCGACTAGCGTCCGCCTACGAGCAGTACTTC. Translating gives CASSRLASAYEQYF.

The chain carries TRBV5-1 and TRBJ2-5; 7 nucleotides agree with TRBD2. This CDR3 is 18 amino acids long. Germline CDR1 reads SGHRS; CDR2 reads YFSETQ. V lost 4 bases, J lost 4 bases, and 19 bases stayed unmatched. The CDR3: CASSGYSPGGRQGETQYF. DNA for the CDR3: TGCGCCAGCAGCGGGTACTCCCCGGGGGGACGCCAGGGAGAGACCCAGTACTTC.

The gene calls are TRBV7-2 and TRBJ2-7; TRBD2 might be the D (6 bases). In germline, CDR1 is SGHTA, CDR2 FQGNSA. The CDR3 consists of 13 residues. With 5 bases removed from V and 3 bases from J, the gap between germline ends came to 11 bases. In DNA, the CDR3 is TGTGCCAGCAGCAATGGGGGGATCTACGAGCAGTACTTC. It yields the protein CASSNGGIYEQYF.

The chain couples TRBV19 to TRBJ2-6, with D possibly matching TRBD1 (6 bases). Germline V lookup: CDR1 LNHDA, CDR2 SQIVND (reference sequence). Trimming removed 3 bases at V and 0 bases at J, with 15 bases between. This CDR3 spans 18 amino acids. The CDR3 coding sequence is TGTGCCAGTAGTATTTCTGGACAGCCCATCTCTGGGGCCAACGTCCTGACTTTC. Translated, it gives CASSISGQPISGANVLTF. The full variable domain, rest sourced from reference TRBV19 and TRBJ2-6, is DGGITQSPKYLFRKEGQNVTLSCEQNLNHDAMYWYRQDPGQGLRLIYYSQIVNDFQKGDIAEGYSVSREKKESFPLTVTSAQKNPTAFYLCASSISGQPISGANVLTFGAGSRLTVL.

V and J are TRBV7-2 and TRBJ2-1; TRBD2 might be the D (5 bases). The ends were cut back, 0 bases at V and 5 bases at J, with 8 bases in the middle. CDR3 length: 14 amino acids. From germline, CDR1 is SGHTA and CDR2 FQGNSA. CDR3: CASSLARVNNEQFF. The CDR3 coding sequence is TGTGCCAGCAGCTTAGCGAGGGTTAACAATGAGCAGTTCTTC.

The chain employs TRBV7-6 and TRBJ2-1, with D tentatively TRBD2 (6 bases). Trimming left V 5 bases short and J 10 bases short, with 12 bases between. This CDR3 has 12 residues. Germline V gene sequence: CDR1 SGHVS, CDR2 FNYEAQ. The DNA for the CDR3 is TGTGCCAGCAGCCCCAGTCTAGCGGAGCAGTTCTTC. Its protein is CASSPSLAEQFF.

The chain uses TRBV3-1 (or the pseudogene TRBV3-2) and TRBJ2-5, with TRBD2 matching 8 bases. CDR1 is LGHDT, CDR2 YNNKEL, per germline (reference sequence). The CDR3 loop spans 18 amino acids. Trimming took 0 bases from V and 7 from J; bases not matched to a gene: 16. The CDR3 DNA reads as TGTGCCAGCAGCCAAGATCCCCCCGGGGCGGGGGGCCAGGGGACCCAGTACTTC. It translates to CASSQDPPGAGGQGTQYF.

CDR3 bases: TGTGCCAGTAGGGACCTCCAATCATACACAGATACGCAGTATTTT. Translating gives CASRDLQSYTDTQYF. The chain is built from TRBV19 and TRBJ2-3; D is undetermined. V was trimmed by 6 bases and J by 2 bases, leaving 15 bases between them. Germline V CDR1 and CDR2: LNHDA, SQIVND (reference sequence). The CDR3 has 15 amino acids.

This sequence joins TRBV27 and TRBJ1-2; TRBD1 might be the D (5 bases). V was trimmed by 3 bases and J by 4 bases, leaving 9 bases between them. The CDR3 totals 13 residues. Looked up from germline, CDR1 is MNHEY and CDR2 is SMNVEV (reference sequence). The chain's CDR3 is CASSFSGGYGYTF. As DNA, the CDR3 is TGTGCCAGCAGTTTTTCTGGGGGCTATGGCTACACCTTC.

The chain recombines TRBV10-3 with TRBJ1-1, with 9 nucleotides matching TRBD1. With V trimmed by 4 bases and J by 2 bases, 8 bases remained unmatched. Germline CDR1 ENHRY, CDR2 SYGVKD. This CDR3 has 16 residues. The CDR3, as DNA: TGTGCCATCAGTGGACAGGGGGATTCGGTTAACACTGAAGCTTTCTTT. It yields the protein CAISGQGDSVNTEAFF.

The CDR3 reads CASSSGQSNQPQHF. The DNA for the CDR3 is TGTGCCAGCAGTTCGGGACAGAGCAATCAGCCCCAGCATTTT. J is TRBJ1-5 and V is TRBV6-5, with 7 bases fitting TRBD1. The CDR3 is 14 amino acids. CDR1 MNHEY and CDR2 SVGAGI come from the germline V gene. The ends lost 4 bases at V and 1 base at J; junction bases unmatched: 1.

The rearrangement joins TRBV19 to TRBJ1-3, with TRBD1 as a possible D gene (5 bases). CDR1 and CDR2 (germline): LNHDA, SQIVND (reference sequence). Trimming left V 8 bases short and J 4 bases short, with 12 bases between. The CDR3 spans 13 residues. CDR3 amino acids: CASCWTTGNTIYF. The CDR3 DNA sequence: TGTGCCAGTTGCTGGACAACCGGAAACACCATATATTTT.